The 8 T cell receptor beta chains below all came from one sample that was sequenced in a study of post-analysis software for immune sequencing data. Findings of the study overall: Comparison of patients with controls showed five TRBV segments more frequent in patients, TRBV5-6, TRBV5-1 and TRBV20-1 among them.

cDNA libraries for TCR beta contained unique molecular identifiers. MiXCR was run by TCRdb on the PCR reads, yielding one entry per CDR3 protein. The top ten clones hold 4.9% of a sample with fewer than 850,000 distinct CDR3 sequences, roughly 50% of them seen once. Antigens for these TCRs are unknown. Material: blood. The origin of the receptors is a girl aged 10 to 17 with multiple sclerosis.

A few counts support this clonotype. DNA for the CDR3: TGCGCCAGCAGCTTGGATCTAGCGGCGGATACGCAGTATTTT. Its translation is CASSLDLAADTQYF. This sequence joins TRBV5-1 and TRBJ2-3; 7 bases match TRBD2. V shed 0 bases and J 6 bases; nucleotides not matched to a gene: 4. This CDR3 has 14 amino acids. Looked up from germline, CDR1 is SGHRS and CDR2 is YFSETQ.

This chain joins TRBV7-2 and TRBJ1-1; D is perhaps TRBD1 (5 bases). The germline CDR1 and CDR2 sequences are SGHTA and FQGNSA. Trimming removed 2 bases from V and 3 bases from J, with 7 bases in between. CDR3 size: 13 residues. CDR3 residues: CASSLFRDTEAFF. The CDR3 DNA sequence: TGTGCCAGCAGCTTATTCAGGGACACTGAAGCTTTCTTT. Together with reference TRBV7-2 and TRBJ1-1, the CDR3 gives the full variable domain: GAGVSQSPSNKVTEKGKDVELRCDPISGHTALYWYRQSLGQGLEFLIYFQGNSAPDKSGLPSDRFSAERTGGSVSTLTIQRTQQEDSAVYLCASSLFRDTEAFFGQGTRLTVV.

A few counts support this clonotype. The chain carries TRBV6-5 and TRBJ2-7, with D maybe TRBD1 (6 bases). CDR1 is MNHEY and CDR2 is SVGAGI in the germline V gene. Trimming cost V 4 bases and J 1 base, with 20 bases left between them. The CDR3 totals 17 residues. In DNA, the CDR3 is TGTGCCAGCAGTTTTTTCCCTCGGGACATGGGTTCCTACGAGCAGTACTTC. Protein: CASSFFPRDMGSYEQYF.

The V and J genes are TRBV4-2 and TRBJ2-5, with 13 bases fitting TRBD2. The J call is doubtful: the DNA matches TRBJ2-7 better. This CDR3 has 16 residues. The germline CDR1 and CDR2 sequences are LGHNA and YNFKEQ. The CDR3 DNA is TGTGCCAGCAGCCAAGGGGAACTAGCGGGAGGGCGCGAGCAGTACTTC. Translation: CASSQGELAGGREQYF.

This CDR3 is CASSQDLSGRGEQYF. The DNA for the CDR3 is TGTGCCAGCAGCCAAGACCTGAGCGGGAGAGGTGAGCAGTACTTC. V gene TRBV3-1 combines with J gene TRBJ2-5; TRBD2 matches at 8 bases. V gave up 0 bases and J gave up 11 bases; unmatched junction bases: 11. Germline V CDR1 and CDR2: LGHDT, YNNKEL (reference sequence). The CDR3 is made up of 15 amino acids.

This clonotype was detected only a few times. The rearrangement uses TRBV9 and TRBJ2-7; unclear D gene. Germline assignment: CDR1 SGDLS and CDR2 YYNGEE. CDR3 length equals 14 residues. V was pared by 3 bases and J by 0 bases, with 10 bases between. CDR3 amino acids: CASSEGPSSYEQYF. DNA for the CDR3: TGTGCCAGCAGCGAGGGTCCGAGCTCCTACGAGCAGTACTTC. The whole variable domain, filled in from reference TRBV9 and TRBJ2-7, reads DSGVTQTPKHLITATGQRVTLRCSPRSGDLSVYWYQQSLDQGLQFLIQYYNGEERAKGNILERFSAQQFPDLHSELNLSSLELGDSALYFCASSEGPSSYEQYFGPGTRLTVT.

This rearrangement joins TRBV12-3 or TRBV12-4 to TRBJ2-3; D not resolved. Deletions cut 2 bases from V and 6 bases from J, with 9 bases between. The CDR3 covers 13 residues. In DNA form, the CDR3 reads TGTGCCAGCAGTTTATCGGCGTTTGATACGCAGTATTTT. Amino acids: CASSLSAFDTQYF.

V and J are TRBV12-3 or TRBV12-4 and TRBJ2-1; either TRBD1 or TRBD2 may supply D (5 bases each). The CDR3 length is 18 residues. The V end lost 4 bases, the J end lost 0 bases, and 19 bases lay between the germline ends. CDR3 in amino acids: CASSSDRGAPSSYNEQFF. The CDR3 DNA is TGTGCCAGCAGTTCCGACAGAGGGGCGCCTAGCTCCTACAATGAGCAGTTCTTC.